These 23 T cell receptor beta chains share one sample of origin, sequenced in a study of vaccination effects on CD4 cells after COVID-19. Antigens for these TCRs are unknown. CD4+ T cells were isolated after around ten days of culture. Either the BNT162b2 or mRNA-1273 vaccine was given to participants in two doses. Data came from immunoSEQ multiplex PCR; TCRdb stores just in-frame clones and leaves some out. Found here are roughly 45,000 clones, approximately 70% of them singletons; the top ten hold 9.5% to 10%. This sample comprised CD4+ T cells from PBMCs cultured without peptide, obtained after COVID-19 vaccination. These receptors all come from a human donor who received a COVID-19 vaccine.

The V and J genes are TRBV7-6 and TRBJ1-1; D not certain. Between the trimmed V and J ends, which lost 5 bases and 1 base, there was a span of 17 bases. The CDR3 runs to 16 residues. Germline assignment: CDR1 SGHVS and CDR2 FNYEAQ. The CDR3, as DNA: TGTGCCAGCAGCGCCGGACGGACGATCCAGAACACTGAAGCTTTCTTT. Protein product: CASSAGRTIQNTEAFF.

This clone was picked up a small number of times. The rearrangement joins TRBV18 to TRBJ2-7; D unresolved. The CDR3 totals 14 residues. Trimming removed 2 bases at V and 0 bases at J, with 8 bases between. CDR1 is KGHSH and CDR2 is LQKENI in the germline V gene. This CDR3 reads CASSPRPDSYEQYF. The CDR3, as DNA: TGTGCCAGCTCACCAAGACCCGACTCCTACGAGCAGTACTTC.

This chain links TRBV30 with TRBJ1-1; TRBD1 matches at 8 bases. Trimming removed 5 bases from V and 1 base from J; junction bases left unmatched: 0. The germline V gene encodes CDR1 GTSNPN and CDR2 SVGIG (reference sequence). There are 12 residues in the CDR3. The CDR3 spells CAWDRGNTEAFF. Written as DNA, the CDR3 is TGTGCCTGGGACAGGGGGAACACTGAAGCTTTCTTT.

This clone was counted once. The rearrangement joins TRBV25-1 to TRBJ2-5; D gene unclear. V lost 5 bases and J lost 4, with 11 bases in between. This CDR3 is 13 amino acids long. From germline, CDR1 is MGHDK and CDR2 SYGVNS. DNA of the CDR3: TGTGCCAGCAGTACATGGAATGGAGAGACCCAGTACTTC. Its translation is CASSTWNGETQYF.

The chain employs TRBV5-1 and TRBJ2-1; D is perhaps TRBD2 (6 bases). In germline, CDR1 is SGHRS, CDR2 YFSETQ. CDR3 length: 12 amino acids. V lost 3 bases to trimming and J lost 10 bases, with 11 bases between them. In DNA, the CDR3 is TGCGCCAGCAGCTCGGGACTCCGAGAGCAGTTCTTC. The encoded protein is CASSSGLREQFF.

This rearrangement joins TRBV7-2 to TRBJ2-3; no reliable D call. The CDR3 contains 15 residues. V was shortened by 0 bases and J by 2 bases, with 9 bases between the two germline ends. The germline V gene encodes CDR1 SGHTA and CDR2 FQGNSA. The CDR3 coding sequence is TGTGCCAGCAGCTTAGCTGGGCTAACCACAGATACGCAGTATTTT. It translates to CASSLAGLTTDTQYF.

The chain recombines TRBV2 with TRBJ2-1; D perhaps matches TRBD2 (6 bases). The germline gives CDR1 SNHLY, CDR2 FYNNEI. The CDR3 length is 15 residues. V was pared by 6 bases and J by 5 bases, with 17 bases between. CDR3 residues: CASSGGGSPNNEQFF. CDR3 nucleotide sequence: TGTGCCAGCAGCGGTGGGGGGAGCCCTAACAATGAGCAGTTCTTC.

V is TRBV5-5 and J is TRBJ1-5, with a tentative D call TRBD1 (5 bases). Germline CDR1 and CDR2: SGHKS and YYEKEE (reference sequence). The V end was cut by 4 bases, the J end by 4 bases, with 9 bases between. CDR3 size: 13 residues. As DNA, the CDR3 is TGTGCCAGCAGCCTCAGGGCTAATCAGCCCCAGCATTTT. Translating it yields CASSLRANQPQHF.

This clone was picked up a small number of times. The chain joins TRBV5-1 to TRBJ2-2; D remains ambiguous. This CDR3 comprises 14 residues. Germline V lookup: CDR1 SGHRS, CDR2 YFSETQ. Trimming shortened V by 4 bases and J by 1 base, and 8 bases separated the two germline ends. CDR3 loop: CASSDGQNTGELFF. The CDR3 DNA reads as TGCGCCAGCAGCGACGGCCAGAACACCGGGGAGCTGTTTTTT.

The V gene is TRBV14, the J gene TRBJ2-6, with a tentative D call TRBD1 (6 bases). The CDR3 extends over 15 amino acids. Trimming left V 2 bases short and J 2 bases short, with 7 bases between. Germline CDR1 is SGHDN and CDR2 is FVKESK. The DNA of the CDR3 is TGTGCCAGCAGCCAACGACAGGCTGGGGCCAACGTCCTGACTTTC. Translated, it gives CASSQRQAGANVLTF. The variable domain in full, with the rest retrieved from reference TRBV14 and TRBJ2-6, is EAGVTQFPSHSVIEKGQTVTLRCDPISGHDNLYWYRRVMGKEIKFLLHFVKESKQDESGMPNNRFLAERTGGTYSTLKVQPAELEDSGVYFCASSQRQAGANVLTFGAGSRLTVL.

This clone has just one count. This chain links TRBV10-2 with TRBJ2-1, with unresolved D. V lost 2 bases and J lost 4, with 6 bases in between. The germline CDR1 and CDR2 sequences are WSHSY and SAAADI. CDR3 size: 13 residues. The CDR3 nucleotides are TGCGCCAGCAGTGAGGCGGTTTACAATGAGCAGTTCTTC. This gives the protein CASSEAVYNEQFF.

This clone was seen just once. This rearrangement joins TRBV7-8 to TRBJ1-2; weak D call: TRBD1 (6 bases). With 2 bases removed from V and 7 bases from J, the gap between germline ends came to 11 bases. Germline CDR1 and CDR2: SGHVS and FQNEAQ. This CDR3 has 13 residues. The CDR3 region has the DNA TGTGCCAGCAGCTTACCAGGGGCGCTTGGCTACACCTTC. This translates into CASSLPGALGYTF.

The chain couples TRBV5-1 to TRBJ2-3; maybe TRBD1 (5 bases). The CDR3 contains 14 residues. Germline loops: CDR1 SGHRS, CDR2 YFSETQ. Trimming removed 0 bases from V and 2 bases from J, with 7 bases in between. CDR3 in amino acids: CASSLGTTTDTQYF. CDR3 coding DNA: TGCGCCAGCAGCTTGGGGACAACCACAGATACGCAGTATTTT.

The chain employs TRBV19 and TRBJ2-2; the D is unclear. The CDR3 extends over 13 amino acids. Per germline, CDR1 LNHDA and CDR2 SQIVND (reference sequence). Deletions cut 3 bases from V and 7 bases from J, with 9 bases between. In nucleotides, the CDR3 is TGTGCCAGTAGTATCCAGCGAGGCGGGGAGCTGTTTTTT. Its protein is CASSIQRGGELFF.

The CDR3 spells CASSQGEGSYNEQFF. As DNA, the CDR3 is TGTGCCAGCAGTCAGGGGGAAGGCTCCTACAATGAGCAGTTCTTC. V usage is TRBV6-5 and J usage is TRBJ2-1, with 7 bases lining up with TRBD1. The CDR3 is 15 amino acids. Germline V gives CDR1 MNHEY, CDR2 SVGAGI. V trimming: 5 bases; J trimming: 0 bases; junction bases outside the gene matches: 4.

The genes are TRBV18 and TRBJ1-2, with unresolved D. Trimming removed 3 bases at V and 2 bases at J, with 7 bases between. CDR1 KGHSH and CDR2 LQKENI come from the germline V gene. The CDR3 sequence is 13 residues long. The CDR3 reads CASSPSENYGYTF. The CDR3 nucleotides are TGTGCCAGCTCACCGAGTGAGAACTATGGCTACACCTTC.

J is TRBJ2-7 and V is TRBV29-1; D is unresolved. CDR1 is SQVTM, CDR2 ANQGSEA, per germline. Trimming removed 6 bases at V and 6 bases at J, with 12 bases between. This CDR3 region has 11 residues. The CDR3 region is CSVGSSREQYF. The CDR3 region has the DNA TGCAGCGTCGGAAGTAGTCGCGAGCAGTACTTC.

The genes are TRBV27 and TRBJ2-1; D might be TRBD1 or TRBD2, each matching 5 bases. CDR3 size: 15 residues. V dropped 2 bases and J dropped 4 bases, with 12 bases sitting between them. CDR1 and CDR2 from the germline V gene are MNHEY and SMNVEV (reference sequence). The CDR3 sequence: CASSLEGPKYNEQFF. The CDR3 DNA reads TGTGCCAGCAGTTTAGAGGGACCCAAATACAATGAGCAGTTCTTC.

The J gene is TRBJ2-1, the V gene TRBV7-2, with 11 bases fitting TRBD2. Germline CDR1 and CDR2: SGHTA and FQGNSA. This CDR3 region has 17 residues. V lost 5 bases to trimming and J lost 0 bases; unmatched junction nucleotides: 6. DNA of the CDR3: TGTGCCAGCAGCGCGACTAGCGGGACAAGCTCCTACAATGAGCAGTTCTTC. Its translation: CASSATSGTSSYNEQFF.

The chain has TRBV3-1 (or the pseudogene TRBV3-2) and TRBJ1-2; a possible D gene is TRBD1 (5 bases). Trimming stripped 0 bases from V and 8 bases from J, with 13 bases between. CDR3 length: 14 residues. Germline-derived CDR1 and CDR2 are LGHDT and YNNKEL (reference sequence). CDR3 loop: CASSQDGGVGGYTF. The CDR3 DNA sequence: TGTGCCAGCAGCCAAGACGGGGGGGTGGGAGGCTACACCTTC.

CDR3: CASILESNQPQHF. The CDR3 bases are TGTGCCAGCATATTGGAATCCAATCAGCCCCAGCATTTT. The chain couples TRBV9 to TRBJ1-5, with D hard to call. V lost 6 bases to trimming and J lost 3 bases, with 10 bases between them. The length of the CDR3 is 13 residues. Germline V lookup: CDR1 SGDLS, CDR2 YYNGEE.

This chain joins TRBV28 and TRBJ1-2; D gene uncertain. This CDR3 is 13 amino acids long. Between the trimmed V and J ends, which lost 2 bases and 7 bases, there was a span of 11 bases. Germline V gene sequence: CDR1 MDHEN, CDR2 SYDVKM. The CDR3 sequence: CASSLKLETGYTF. CDR3 bases: TGTGCCAGCAGTTTAAAGCTCGAGACTGGCTACACCTTC.

This chain uses TRBV18 with TRBJ2-7, with TRBD1 identical over 9 bases. The V and J ends lost 6 bases and 3 bases, in that order; junction bases with no gene match: 12. The germline V gene encodes CDR1 KGHSH and CDR2 LQKENI. The CDR3 has 16 residues. CDR3 DNA: TGTGCCAGCTCCCCCGACAGGGGGAATCTGAACTACGAGCAGTACTTC. Amino acid sequence: CASSPDRGNLNYEQYF.